This T cell receptor (beta chain) was identified in a study of cytomegalovirus exposure and HLA in healthy donors. About the study: From HLA-typed donors, an early data release held 70 million to 95 million unique TCRs.

General study results and limits: For most TCR beta V segments, an earlier analysis put the productive rate at about 87% or about 30% of the time.

Worth noting for this clone: No antigen is known for it.

The CDR3 loop spans 16 amino acids. J was trimmed by 0 bases and V by 1 base; bases with no gene match: 3. Looked up from germline, CDR1 is PRHDT and CDR2 is FYEKMQ (reference sequence). Primers: 60 Vbeta forward and 13 Jbeta reverse. Sequencing was performed with immunoSEQ multiplex PCR; in TCRdb, only in-frame clones are kept and a portion is missing. Altogether around 200,000 clones are present, 60% to 85% being singletons, with the ten largest covering roughly a sixth. Material: PBMCs. The J gene is TRBJ2-4, the V gene TRBV13, with 7 positions matching TRBD1. The receptor was isolated from a man aged 35-49 years in good health and CMV-seronegative. CDR3 DNA: TGTGCCAGCAGCTTAGAGGGGGCCCTAGCCAAAAACATTCAGTACTTC. Encoded protein: CASSLEGALAKNIQYF.